Listed here are 30 T cell receptor beta chains from one sample, sequenced in a study of T cells in narcolepsy. Assay: immunoSEQ multiplex PCR; the TCRdb copy retains only in-frame clones and omits some. This table has 27,000 or so clones, approximately 80% appearing once. The sample consisted of CD45RA- memory CD4+ T cells from PBMCs. The receptors here all came from a human donor with narcolepsy.

This clone appeared a few times. This chain connects TRBV7-3 to TRBJ2-5, with TRBD1 identical over 7 bases. The ends lost 2 bases at V and 1 base at J; junction bases unmatched: 7. This CDR3 is 16 amino acids long. CDR1 is SGHTA and CDR2 is FQGTGA in the germline V gene. CDR3 region: CASSLSVGQAQETQYF. DNA of the CDR3: TGTGCCAGCAGCTTATCTGTCGGACAGGCCCAAGAGACCCAGTACTTC.

The CDR3 DNA follows: TGTGCCAGCAGTGAATCCACAGGGGGCAAAGAGACCCAGTACTTC. Its translation is CASSESTGGKETQYF. The chain has TRBV25-1 and TRBJ2-5; 9 bases agree with TRBD1. Per the germline V gene, CDR1 is MGHDK and CDR2 is SYGVNS. The CDR3 length is 15 residues. Unmatched junction bases numbered 3, after V lost 1 base and J lost 3 bases.

This clone came up a few times. This sequence joins TRBV6-5 and TRBJ2-3; 11 nucleotides line up with TRBD1. The CDR3 is 15 residues long. After removal of 5 bases from V and 5 bases from J, the junction contained 6 bases not matched to a gene. The germline V gene encodes CDR1 MNHEY and CDR2 SVGAGI. CDR3 coding DNA: TGTGCCAGCAGTGGTAGGGACAGGGGGGTAGATACGCAGTATTTT. Amino acids: CASSGRDRGVDTQYF.

The J gene is TRBJ1-2, the V gene TRBV13; maybe TRBD1 (5 bases). CDR3 length: 15 amino acids. Per the germline V gene, CDR1 is PRHDT and CDR2 is FYEKMQ (reference sequence). The ends were cut back, 8 bases at V and 0 bases at J, with 16 bases in the middle. CDR3 residues: CASDDSRGPNYGYTF. The CDR3 bases are TGTGCCAGCGATGACAGTAGGGGACCTAACTATGGCTACACCTTC.

This clone appeared a single time. Its ends do not fully match the called genes, so a read error is possible. This rearrangement joins TRBV5-1 to TRBJ2-7; 11 bases agree with TRBD2. CDR3 length equals 22 residues. Per the germline V gene, CDR1 is SGHRS and CDR2 is YFSETQ. The CDR3 DNA is TGCGCCAGCAGCTTGGCGGCGAATGGGTGGTTAGCGGGGGGGCCGAGATCCTCCGAGCAGTACTTC. Translating it yields CASSLAANGWLAGGPRSSEQYF.

The chain uses TRBV7-9 and TRBJ2-2; TRBD1 agrees at 12 bases. This CDR3 comprises 15 residues. J lost 7 bases, V lost 3 bases, and 3 bases had no gene match. Looked up from germline, CDR1 is SEHNR and CDR2 is FQNEAQ (reference sequence). Here the CDR3 DNA reads TGTGCCAGCAGCTTGGGACAGGGGGCCGGCGGGGAGCTGTTTTTT. It translates to CASSLGQGAGGELFF.

CDR3: CASSLSTDTDTQYF. The CDR3 region has the DNA TGCGCCAGCAGCTTATCGACAGACACAGATACGCAGTATTTT. This sequence joins TRBV5-1 and TRBJ2-3, with D perhaps TRBD1 (5 bases). This CDR3 region has 14 residues. Germline V gives CDR1 SGHRS, CDR2 YFSETQ. Trimming pared 2 bases from V and 2 bases from J, leaving 9 bases between.

V usage is TRBV18 and J usage is TRBJ1-4, with a tentative D call TRBD1 (6 bases). Trimming took off 5 bases at V and 0 bases at J, with 7 bases between the two ends. The germline CDR1 and CDR2 sequences are KGHSH and LQKENI. The CDR3 consists of 14 residues. CDR3 amino acids: CASSTGTTNEKLFF. The CDR3 DNA reads TGTGCCAGCTCAACAGGGACAACTAATGAAAAACTGTTTTTT. Based on the CDR3 plus reference TRBV18 and TRBJ1-4, the full variable domain is NAGVMQNPRHLVRRRGQEARLRCSPMKGHSHVYWYRQLPEEGLKFMVYLQKENIIDESGMPKERFSAEFPKEGPSILRIQQVVRGDSAAYFCASSTGTTNEKLFFGSGTQLSVL.

The rearrangement uses TRBV19 and TRBJ2-3, with a possible D match to TRBD2 (7 bases). The ends were cut back, 5 bases at V and 3 bases at J, with 15 bases in the middle. This CDR3 region has 15 residues. Germline lookup yields CDR1 LNHDA and CDR2 SQIVND (reference sequence). CDR3 bases: TGTGCCAGTAGTGAGAGGGGGGGGTGGACAGATACGCAGTATTTT. It yields the protein CASSERGGWTDTQYF.

This chain connects TRBV7-9 to TRBJ2-1, with TRBD2 matching over 7 bases. The CDR3 contains 15 residues. The V segment lost 1 base and the J segment 2 bases; nucleotides outside the gene matches: 2. Looked up from germline, CDR1 is SEHNR and CDR2 is FQNEAQ (reference sequence). In DNA form, the CDR3 reads TGTGCCAGCAGCTTAGGACGGGGGGCCTACAATGAGCAGTTCTTC. This codes for CASSLGRGAYNEQFF.

The chain employs TRBV5-1 and TRBJ2-7; 10 bases align to TRBD1. V dropped 4 bases and J dropped 7; count of bases not matched to a gene: 8. The CDR3 has 14 amino acids. CDR1 and CDR2 (germline): SGHRS, YFSETQ. The CDR3 protein is CASSPDRGMVEQYF. The CDR3 DNA reads as TGCGCCAGCAGCCCGGACAGGGGGATGGTAGAGCAGTACTTC. Complete variable domain (other parts from reference TRBV5-1 and TRBJ2-7): KAGVTQTPRYLIKTRGQQVTLSCSPISGHRSVSWYQQTPGQGLQFLFEYFSETQRNKGNFPGRFSGRQFSNSRSEMNVSTLELGDSALYLCASSPDRGMVEQYFGPGTRLTVT.

This chain connects TRBV6-4 to TRBJ1-6; no definite D call. This CDR3 is built from 13 residues. Per germline, CDR1 MRHNA and CDR2 SNTAGT. The V end lost 6 bases, the J end lost 7 bases, and 10 bases lay between the germline ends. The CDR3 coding sequence is TGTGCCAGCAGCCCCACAATGAATTCACCCCTCCACTTT. It yields the protein CASSPTMNSPLHF.

This clone appeared once. The gene calls are TRBV6-5 and TRBJ1-2; 7 nucleotides line up with TRBD1. The length of the CDR3 is 15 residues. The V gene end was trimmed by 0 bases and the J gene end by 1 base; junction bases not matched to a gene: 2. From germline, CDR1 is MNHEY and CDR2 SVGAGI. The CDR3 DNA sequence: TGTGCCAGCAGTTACTCGGGACAGAGTAACTATGGCTACACCTTC. Protein product: CASSYSGQSNYGYTF.

The chain joins TRBV7-6 to TRBJ1-5; 9 bases are shared with TRBD1. Germline V gene data show CDR1 as SGHVS and CDR2 as FNYEAQ. CDR3 length equals 21 residues. The J segment lost 5 bases and the V segment lost 2 bases, leaving 22 bases of the junction unmatched. The CDR3 protein is CASSLWSDPRNPTGGHQPQHF. In DNA, the CDR3 is TGTGCCAGCAGCTTATGGTCGGACCCACGGAATCCGACAGGGGGGCATCAGCCCCAGCATTTT.

In this sample, this clone turned up once. The chain combines TRBV19 with TRBJ1-1, with a tentative D call TRBD1 (5 bases). The CDR3 totals 15 residues. From germline, CDR1 is LNHDA and CDR2 SQIVND (reference sequence). V lost 5 bases and J 6 bases, leaving 19 bases between the germline ends. Here the CDR3 reads CASSLGRAGRPEAFF. In nucleotides, the CDR3 is TGTGCCAGTAGTCTAGGGCGGGCAGGGCGGCCTGAAGCTTTCTTT. Looking up the rest from reference TRBV19 and TRBJ1-1 gives the full variable domain: DGGITQSPKYLFRKEGQNVTLSCEQNLNHDAMYWYRQDPGQGLRLIYYSQIVNDFQKGDIAEGYSVSREKKESFPLTVTSAQKNPTAFYLCASSLGRAGRPEAFFGQGTRLTVV.

The genes are TRBV7-9 and TRBJ1-2, with D uncertain. The CDR3 is 14 residues long. The germline V gene encodes CDR1 SEHNR and CDR2 FQNEAQ (reference sequence). The V end lost 7 bases, the J end lost 4 bases, and 16 bases lay between the germline ends. CDR3 coding DNA: TGTGCCAGCATCGGAAGGAGGTCTTCCTATGGCTACACCTTC. Translation gives CASIGRRSSYGYTF.

J is TRBJ2-7 and V is TRBV12-5; TRBD2 matches 9 bases. Germline V gives CDR1 LGHNT, CDR2 FRNRAP. The trim removed 2 bases at V and 2 bases at J, leaving 10 bases unmatched. The CDR3 has 17 residues. The CDR3 here is CASGLSPGLAPTYEQYF. The CDR3 nucleotides are TGTGCTAGTGGTTTGTCCCCGGGACTAGCTCCGACCTACGAGCAGTACTTC.

This sequence joins TRBV6-1 and TRBJ2-5; D possibly corresponds to TRBD2 (5 bases). Germline-derived CDR1 and CDR2 are MNHNS and SASEGT. Trimming stripped 3 bases from V and 3 bases from J, with 14 bases between. This CDR3 has 15 residues. The CDR3 spells CASSEISAGKETQYF. DNA of the CDR3: TGTGCCAGCAGTGAGATATCGGCGGGCAAAGAGACCCAGTACTTC.

V and J are TRBV6-1 and TRBJ1-5; the match to TRBD1 covers 7 bases. J lost 2 bases, V lost 6 bases, and 7 bases had no gene match. The germline gives CDR1 MNHNS, CDR2 SASEGT. The CDR3 is 15 residues long. CDR3 DNA: TGTGCCAGCAGCCCCACAGGGGTGGGCAATCAGCCCCAGCATTTT. It codes for CASSPTGVGNQPQHF.

The chain joins TRBV7-9 to TRBJ1-2; unclear D gene. Germline-derived CDR1 and CDR2 are SEHNR and FQNEAQ (reference sequence). The CDR3 totals 14 residues. V gave up 5 bases and J gave up 0 bases, with 10 bases separating them. The CDR3 nucleotides are TGTGCCAGCAGCCTAGGGTTAGCTAACTATGGCTACACCTTC. Protein sequence: CASSLGLANYGYTF.

CDR3 coding DNA: TGTGCCAGCAGTGCTCACAGGGGGCCCACCTACGAGCAGTACTTC. Its protein product is CASSAHRGPTYEQYF. This chain joins TRBV2 and TRBJ2-7; TRBD1 agrees at 9 bases. Germline CDR1 reads SNHLY; CDR2 reads FYNNEI. With 4 bases clipped from V and 2 bases from J, the junction kept 6 bases outside the gene matches. The CDR3 contains 15 residues.

This chain joins TRBV30 and TRBJ2-7, with D unresolved. The CDR3 has 11 residues. The V gene lost 2 bases and the J gene lost 7 bases, with 9 bases spanning the gap. Germline V lookup: CDR1 GTSNPN, CDR2 SVGIG (reference sequence). This chain's CDR3 is CAWSSRVEQYF. CDR3 bases: TGTGCCTGGAGTAGTCGAGTGGAGCAGTACTTC.

The rearrangement links TRBV30 to TRBJ1-5; no clear D. The length of the CDR3 is 16 residues. Trimming shortened V by 1 base and J by 2 bases, and 15 bases separated the two germline ends. CDR1 is GTSNPN and CDR2 is SVGIG in the germline V gene (reference sequence). CDR3 in DNA: TGTGCCTGGAGTGGTGAACGGGTTCGAGGCAATCAGCCCCAGCATTTT. Protein sequence: CAWSGERVRGNQPQHF.

The chain has TRBV9 and TRBJ2-2; D may be TRBD2 (5 bases). The germline V and J ends were trimmed by 4 bases and 0 bases, with 10 bases remaining between them. CDR3 length: 15 residues. Germline V CDR1 and CDR2: SGDLS, YYNGEE. CDR3 in amino acids: CASSPPSTNTGELFF. DNA of the CDR3: TGTGCCAGCAGCCCACCTAGCACGAACACCGGGGAGCTGTTTTTT.

The V gene is TRBV7-9, the J gene TRBJ2-3; a possible D gene is TRBD2 (7 bases). The ends were cut back, 1 base at V and 7 bases at J, with 12 bases in the middle. This CDR3 is 14 amino acids long. Germline CDR1 SEHNR, CDR2 FQNEAQ (reference sequence). In nucleotides, the CDR3 is TGTGCCAGCAGCTTAGTCGGGGGGCGGAATACGCAGTATTTT. Translating it yields CASSLVGGRNTQYF.

The CDR3 sequence is CASSEEKGTGSFF. The CDR3 nucleotides read TGTGCCAGCAGTGAAGAGAAAGGGACAGGGTCTTTCTTT. This chain joins TRBV6-5 and TRBJ1-1; 9 bases agree with TRBD1. CDR1 is MNHEY and CDR2 is SVGAGI in the germline V gene. This CDR3 contains 13 residues. The trim removed 5 bases at V and 12 bases at J, leaving 10 bases unmatched.

This clone has only a few counts. The V call is TRBV6-5, the J call TRBJ2-1; 10 positions agree with TRBD2. CDR3 length: 15 residues. J was trimmed by 6 bases and V by 6 bases; bases with no gene match: 8. The germline V gene has CDR1 MNHEY and CDR2 SVGAGI. The CDR3 loop is CASSYSGGTVNEQFF. The DNA of the CDR3 is TGTGCCAGCAGCTATAGCGGGGGGACAGTCAATGAGCAGTTCTTC.

The chain uses TRBV30 and TRBJ2-5, with D unresolved. V shed 3 bases and J shed 5 bases, with 13 bases lying between them. The CDR3 totals 13 residues. Germline CDR1 GTSNPN, CDR2 SVGIG (reference sequence). CDR3 bases: TGTGCCTGGAGAGGATCACCGCGGGAGACCCAGTACTTC. Translation gives CAWRGSPRETQYF.

The chain uses TRBV5-6 and TRBJ2-1, with 12 bases aligning to TRBD1. The germline CDR1 and CDR2 sequences are SGHDT and YYEEEE. V was clipped by 6 bases and J by 8 bases; unmatched bases: 15. This CDR3 is built from 17 residues. The CDR3 DNA reads TGTGCCAGCACGCTTTTTTCCCGGGACAGGGGGCGAGATGAGCAGTTCTTC. Translation gives CASTLFSRDRGRDEQFF. The whole variable domain, remainder taken from reference TRBV5-6 and TRBJ2-1, is DAGVTQSPTHLIKTRGQQVTLRCSPKSGHDTVSWYQQALGQGPQFIFQYYEEEERQRGNFPDRFSGHQFPNYSSELNVNALLLGDSALYLCASTLFSRDRGRDEQFFGPGTRLTVL.

The rearrangement joins TRBV5-1 to TRBJ2-2; D might be TRBD1 (6 bases). The germline CDR1 and CDR2 sequences are SGHRS and YFSETQ. The CDR3 loop spans 16 amino acids. V lost 5 bases and J lost 0, with 14 bases in between. The CDR3 is CASRIRGEANTGELFF. CDR3 in DNA: TGCGCCAGCAGGATCAGGGGAGAGGCGAACACCGGGGAGCTGTTTTTT.